Here is one T cell receptor beta chain with its context. There are a few counts of this clone. This clone's antigen is unknown. One base away there is no much larger clone; base qualities are not given. This sample was included in a study of beta chain features in type 1 diabetes (dated by TCRdb to the late 2010s). For context, the study as a whole: Mean age, gender distribution, total cell number and subset yield were not different between patients and healthy donors. The study compared the TCRB repertoires of sorted circulating CD4+ T cell subsets in recently diagnosed type 1 diabetes patients with those in matched healthy donors. Regulatory and stem cell-like memory subsets were isolated from only 8 patients and roughly 8 healthy donors, whereas naive and central memory subsets came from all 28 donors. A total of about 100,000,000 sorted cells were examined across all samples, and RNA yield correlated strongly with the number of cells per subset.

The High Capacity cDNA Reverse Transcription Kit was used to reverse transcribe all of the isolated RNA, meaning that expressed TCRB transcripts were what got sequenced. Deep immunoSEQ sequencing was performed on naive, central memory and regulatory T cell samples, with an average of roughly 3.6 million total reads per sample. Sorted cells were lysed in RLT buffer and RNA was extracted with DNase-treated RNeasy Micro or Mini kits, depending on cell number. To prevent cross-contamination, every cell subset was processed on its own, while patient and healthy donor samples were processed together. Using the immunoSEQ multiplex PCR, TCRB sequences were amplified from cDNA into 87-bp fragments spanning the CDR3 region. The amplicons were sequenced using the Illumina HiSeq platform. For the original study's pipeline: PCR bias was corrected computationally using synthetic template baselines, and reads within Hamming distance 2 were collapsed, with unmergeable singletons discarded. Reads were aligned against IMGT to assign V, D and J genes, CDR3 length and insertions or deletions at six rearrangement sites. Within each subset, clonotype counts were normalized to sorted cell number, and only after that were true diversity and Gini coefficients computed with the tcR R package. Repertoire sharing was quantified using the overlap coefficient calculated on TCRB nucleotide sequences. Sourced from immuneACCESS, this table was stored by TCRdb with only in-frame sequences that have V and J called. A share of the clones is absent; for the studies checked, an unresolved V gene accounts for under half, and the remainder has no known explanation. The V and J calls and clone size are taken from that table; D and trimming were inferred from the DNA. This sample comprises about 160,000 clones, around 8% of them detected only once. 0.5% to 0.65% of the sample belongs to the ten largest clones.

Here is what the overall study found, with its caveats: Naive, central memory and regulatory TCRB repertoires appeared to be more similar among patients than among healthy donors. Because small numbers of individuals were included in the HLA sub-analyses, any influence of HLA type on TCRB rearrangement was left unresolved. Fewer insertions and more nucleotide deletions at VDJ recombination sites were observed in patients with type 1 diabetes, implying thymic rearrangement abnormalities. A moderate but significant shortening of TCRB CDR3 length was observed in type 1 diabetes patients in all four CD4+ subsets. PCR might favor shorter templates, but patient and control samples were amplified and corrected together, so any skew would affect both groups equally. Because cDNA was sequenced instead of genomic DNA, activated cells with high expression could be over-represented, although the groups did not differ in activation or CD3 levels.

Per the germline V gene, MDHEN is the CDR1 and SYDVKM is the CDR2. The cysteine opens and the phenylalanine closes a CDR3 of 13 amino acids. Of the read, only the CDR3 DNA is kept; its 39 bases are in frame from base 1. V is cut by 6 bases and J by 8 bases, and the space between the germline ends is 16 bases. Each donor gave one peripheral blood draw, roughly 110 mL on average, collected into heparinised tubes. A BD FACSAria II and a panel including CD45RO, CCR7, CD25, CD127, CD95 and CD27 were used to sort naive, central memory, regulatory and stem cell-like memory CD4+ T cells. A purity above 98% was achieved for all sorted populations. PBMCs were separated immediately by Lymphoprep density gradient centrifugation and were stained directly, without being cultured. Samples were stained and sorted in pairs, with one healthy donor and one patient per experiment, so that batch effects were minimized.

What was sequenced was central memory CD4+ T cells from blood. The sequence came from a man between 18 and 29 years old in good health. The sequence is built from TRBV28 and TRBJ1-2, with TRBD1 tentatively as D gene (5 bases match). The CDR3 reads as follows: CASSPKGPRGYTF. The bases read TGTGCCAGCAGCCCCAAGGGGCCCAGAGGCTACACCTTC.